Listed here are 8 T cell receptor beta chains from one sample, sequenced in a study of CD8 T cells in ankylosing spondylitis. Regarding the study as a whole: In ankylosing spondylitis blood, a motif of seven to nine highly homologous TCR beta variants appeared characteristic.

MiXCR was run by TCRdb on the 5' RACE reads, yielding one entry per CDR3 protein. The profile shows 750,000 to 850,000 distinct CDR3 sequences, about an eighth of them singletons. For these receptors, no antigen is known. What was sequenced was blood, either unsorted or a sorted T cell fraction (not recorded which). The receptors shown here come from a male donor with ankylosing spondylitis.

This clonotype was detected ten times or more. The chain carries TRBV29-1 and TRBJ2-1, with 10 bases that match TRBD2. The CDR3 is made up of 14 amino acids. The germline CDR1 and CDR2 sequences are SQVTM and ANQGSEA. The V gene end was trimmed by 7 bases and the J gene end by 2 bases; junction bases not matched to a gene: 5. CDR3 sequence (DNA): TGCAGCGCTGTAGCGGGAGGTACCTACAATGAGCAGTTCTTC. As protein: CSAVAGGTYNEQFF.

There are a few counts of this clonotype. The chain joins TRBV10-3 to TRBJ1-2, with 8 bases fitting TRBD1. The CDR3 loop spans 13 amino acids. V trimming: 6 bases; J trimming: 4 bases; junction bases outside the gene matches: 4. Germline V gives CDR1 ENHRY, CDR2 SYGVKD. The CDR3 is CAISDRGRYGYTF. Here the CDR3 DNA reads TGTGCCATCAGCGACAGGGGACGCTATGGCTACACCTTC.

The gene calls are TRBV7-2 and TRBJ2-7; tentative D call: TRBD2 (6 bases). V gave up 6 bases and J gave up 3 bases, with 12 bases separating them. From germline, CDR1 is SGHTA and CDR2 FQGNSA. The CDR3 sequence is 13 residues long. In nucleotides, the CDR3 is TGTGCCAGCAGGCGGGGTAGCCGCTACGAGCAGTACTTC. This sequence encodes CASRRGSRYEQYF.

This clonotype was counted only a few times. The J gene is TRBJ2-1, the V gene TRBV12-5; D possibly corresponds to TRBD2 (5 bases). Germline lookup yields CDR1 LGHNT and CDR2 FRNRAP. Trimming left V 2 bases short and J 5 bases short, with 7 bases between. CDR3 length: 13 residues. CDR3 coding DNA: TGTGCTAGTGGTTTGACGGGGAACAATGAGCAGTTCTTC. The encoded protein is CASGLTGNNEQFF.

This clonotype was counted at least ten times. The gene calls are TRBV5-1 and TRBJ1-1; no firm D call. Trimming pared 4 bases from V and 1 base from J, leaving 14 bases between. Per germline, CDR1 SGHRS and CDR2 YFSETQ. This CDR3 region has 15 residues. The chain's CDR3 is CASSLSGRQNTEAFF. The CDR3, as DNA: TGCGCCAGCAGCCTTAGTGGACGCCAGAACACTGAAGCTTTCTTT.

V is TRBV20-1 and J is TRBJ2-5, with TRBD1 as a possible D gene (5 bases). The V end lost 4 bases, the J end lost 9 bases, and 18 bases lay between the germline ends. This CDR3 has 13 residues. CDR1 and CDR2 (germline): DFQATT, SNEGSKA (reference sequence). CDR3 sequence: CSAIGHGRMSQYF. CDR3 coding DNA: TGCAGTGCTATCGGACATGGTCGGATGTCCCAGTACTTC.

This clonotype was seen only once. The gene calls are TRBV6-2 or TRBV6-3 and TRBJ2-3; 9 bases fit TRBD2. The ends lost 4 bases at V and 7 bases at J; junction bases unmatched: 6. The CDR3 length is 14 residues. CDR1 is MNHEY, CDR2 SVGEGT, per germline. The CDR3 sequence: CASSSSGGPHTQYF. Here the CDR3 DNA reads TGTGCCAGCAGTTCAAGCGGGGGGCCACATACGCAGTATTTT.

In its sample, this clonotype was seen a few times. V usage is TRBV6-1 and J usage is TRBJ1-1, with D maybe TRBD1 (5 bases). V was trimmed by 6 bases and J by 4 bases, leaving 12 bases between them. Germline CDR1 reads MNHNS; CDR2 reads SASEGT. This CDR3 has 13 amino acids. The DNA for the CDR3 is TGTGCCAGCAGCCCAGGGATGCGCACTGAAGCTTTCTTT. This translates into CASSPGMRTEAFF.